The 26 T cell receptor beta chains below were found in one sample sequenced in a study of blood T cells in healthy people across ages (dated by TCRdb to 2015 to 2017). The method behind the library was 5' RACE. The listed sequencing device is Illumina HiSeq 2500. A second PCR of roughly 7 to 11 cycles was performed with a sample-barcoded 5' primer and a J-beta primer mix. TCRdb took the public reads, trimmed them with fastp at Q25, ran MiXCR for clone calling and kept in-frame beta chains. Entries that share a CDR3 protein sequence are merged under the most common genes and DNA. Counted in this sample were about 1.5 million distinct CDR3 sequences; about 40% of them appeared once. Of the sample, roughly 7.9% falls within the top ten clones. Sequencing input: blood. The source is a woman younger than 30 in good health.

About this clonotype: An end of the junction does not agree with germline; a read error may underlie this. The CDR3 loop reads CATSDHGTTNERFF. CDR3 in DNA: TGTGCCACCAGTGACCATGGGACTACCAATGAGCGGTTCTTC. The chain employs TRBV24-1 and TRBJ2-1, with TRBD2 matching 7 bases. Germline-derived CDR1 and CDR2 are KGHDR and SFDVKD. CDR3 length equals 14 residues.

This clonotype occurred a few times. This sequence joins TRBV6-1 and TRBJ2-3, with D tentatively TRBD1 or TRBD2 (6 bases each). The CDR3 spans 15 residues. CDR1 and CDR2 (germline): MNHNS, SASEGT. Between the trimmed V and J ends, which lost 3 bases and 5 bases, there was a span of 15 bases. The CDR3 here is CASSELLEGGDTQYF. The CDR3 nucleotides are TGTGCCAGCAGTGAGCTTCTGGAGGGGGGAGATACGCAGTATTTT.

J is TRBJ2-4 and V is TRBV4-1; D gene uncertain. The J call may be in error: the DNA end matches TRBJ2-7 better. The length of the CDR3 is 16 residues. Per germline, CDR1 MGHRA and CDR2 YSYEKL. The CDR3 DNA reads as TGCGCCAGCAGCCCGAGACCTGGCCCGACCTACTACGAGCAGTACTTC. Protein: CASSPRPGPTYYEQYF.

The chain uses TRBV12-3 or TRBV12-4 and TRBJ1-4; no reliable D call. V was clipped by 6 bases and J by 8 bases, with 13 bases between them. The CDR3 runs to 13 residues. The CDR3 bases are TGTGCCAGCAGCGCCCCAGTTGGGGAAAAACTGTTTTTT. It yields the protein CASSAPVGEKLFF.

The chain combines TRBV6-6 with TRBJ1-2; D not certain. The germline V and J ends were trimmed by 11 bases and 3 bases, with 13 bases remaining between them. Germline V gives CDR1 MNHNY, CDR2 SVGAGI (reference sequence). The CDR3 extends over 12 amino acids. The CDR3 region has the DNA TGTGCCCACGAGGGAGGTGACTATGGCTACACCTTC. Translated: CAHEGGDYGYTF.

This clonotype was detected a few times. The J gene is TRBJ2-3, the V gene TRBV7-2, with 7 bases fitting TRBD2. J gave up 3 bases and V 6 bases, and 6 bases lay outside the gene matches. Germline values: CDR1 SGHTA, CDR2 FQGNSA. The CDR3 totals 14 residues. The CDR3 reads CASRSLRETDTQYF. In DNA form, the CDR3 reads TGTGCCAGCAGGTCTTTGCGGGAGACAGATACGCAGTATTTT. The variable domain in full, with the rest retrieved from reference TRBV7-2 and TRBJ2-3, is GAGVSQSPSNKVTEKGKDVELRCDPISGHTALYWYRQSLGQGLEFLIYFQGNSAPDKSGLPSDRFSAERTGGSVSTLTIQRTQQEDSAVYLCASRSLRETDTQYFGPGTRLTVL.

This clonotype turned up a few times. The rearrangement joins TRBV6-5 to TRBJ2-7; D might be TRBD2 (7 bases). This CDR3 region has 15 residues. The V end was cut by 2 bases, the J end by 0 bases, with 11 bases between. Looked up from germline, CDR1 is MNHEY and CDR2 is SVGAGI. The CDR3 DNA reads TGTGCCAGCAGTTACCGGGGGGCCAGCTCCTACGAGCAGTACTTC. Protein: CASSYRGASSYEQYF.

The J gene is TRBJ1-1, the V gene TRBV5-1; no definite D call. Deletions cut 2 bases from V and 0 bases from J, with 11 bases between. Germline CDR1 is SGHRS and CDR2 is YFSETQ. The CDR3 has 15 amino acids. CDR3 sequence reads: CASSFFGDMNTEAFF. The CDR3 region has the DNA TGCGCCAGCAGCTTCTTCGGCGACATGAACACTGAAGCTTTCTTT.

The chain carries TRBV4-1 and TRBJ2-5; D is perhaps TRBD1 or TRBD2 (5 bases each). Germline CDR1 reads MGHRA; CDR2 reads YSYEKL. The CDR3 is 16 residues long. The ends were cut back, 0 bases at V and 2 bases at J, with 13 bases in the middle. The CDR3 nucleotides are TGCGCCAGCAGCCAAGACGGAGCCTGGGGGCAAGAGACCCAGTACTTC. Amino acid sequence: CASSQDGAWGQETQYF.

The chain recombines TRBV4-2 with TRBJ1-5, with D hard to call. CDR1 and CDR2 from the germline V gene are LGHNA and YNFKEQ. V dropped 0 bases and J dropped 5 bases, with 8 bases sitting between them. The CDR3 covers 14 residues. The CDR3 sequence is CASSQENSDQPQHF. In DNA form, the CDR3 reads TGTGCCAGCAGCCAAGAGAACTCAGATCAGCCCCAGCATTTT.

V and J are TRBV12-5 and TRBJ2-5; D call uncertain. The CDR3 runs to 14 residues. Germline V lookup: CDR1 LGHNT, CDR2 FRNRAP. Trimming cost V 2 bases and J 1 base, with 8 bases left between them. The CDR3 sequence is CASGLPPFQETQYF. The CDR3 DNA reads TGTGCTAGTGGTTTGCCCCCGTTCCAAGAGACCCAGTACTTC.

This clonotype was seen a handful of times. V and J are TRBV7-9 and TRBJ2-3; D not resolved. The CDR3 length is 15 residues. Trimming removed 4 bases from V and 2 bases from J, with 13 bases in between. Germline assignment: CDR1 SEHNR and CDR2 FQNEAQ (reference sequence). The CDR3 region is CASSSVGAFTDTQYF. The CDR3 DNA reads TGTGCCAGCAGCTCCGTCGGCGCGTTCACAGATACGCAGTATTTT.

The chain employs TRBV10-3 and TRBJ2-4; unclear D gene. The closer fit of TRBJ2-5 to the DNA end suggests the J call may be wrong. The V gene's germline CDR1 is ENHRY and CDR2 SYGVKD. This CDR3 has 14 amino acids. The CDR3 region has the DNA TGTGCCATCAGGTCTAACGCACACCAAGAGACCCAGTACTTC. Translation: CAIRSNAHQETQYF.

The genes are TRBV3-1 and TRBJ2-6, with D possibly being TRBD2 (6 bases). V lost 3 bases to trimming and J lost 0 bases, with 12 bases between them. CDR3 size: 17 residues. Germline CDR1 reads LGHDT; CDR2 reads YNNKEL (reference sequence). The CDR3 reads CASSQGLGVSGANVLTF. The CDR3 nucleotides are TGTGCCAGCAGCCAGGGACTCGGTGTCTCTGGGGCCAACGTCCTGACTTTC.

This clonotype turned up a few times. This could be a read error, since a much larger clone is one nucleotide away. This chain joins TRBV20-1 and TRBJ2-5; 8 bases agree with TRBD1. Losses at the gene ends were 5 bases for V and 3 bases for J; bases not matched to a gene: 5. This CDR3 has 13 amino acids. In germline, CDR1 is DFQATT, CDR2 SNEGSKA (reference sequence). The CDR3 DNA follows: TGCAGTGCTCAGACAGGGGTGGAAGAGACCCAGTACTTC. Protein product: CSAQTGVEETQYF.

The chain joins TRBV12-3 or TRBV12-4 to TRBJ1-6; 7 bases line up with TRBD1. The CDR3 has 14 amino acids. The V and J ends lost 1 base and 18 bases, in that order; junction bases with no gene match: 12. The CDR3 nucleotides are TGTGCCAGCAGTTTAGGGGACAGCCGGCATTCCCCCCACTTT. It encodes CASSLGDSRHSPHF.

The rearrangement uses TRBV6-1 and TRBJ2-5; TRBD1 might be the D (6 bases). Trimming left V 5 bases short and J 1 base short, with 20 bases between. The V gene's germline CDR1 is MNHNS and CDR2 SASEGT. The CDR3 contains 17 residues. The CDR3 bases are TGTGCCAGCAGTAGAACCCTCAGGGGACCGAGCCAAGAGACCCAGTACTTC. This codes for CASSRTLRGPSQETQYF.

As to this clonotype: This may be a read error: a much more frequent sequence differs by one nucleotide. The chain is built from TRBV7-2 and TRBJ1-1; 10 bases are shared with TRBD1. This CDR3 comprises 14 residues. Germline assignment: CDR1 SGHTA and CDR2 FQGNSA. J gave up 3 bases and V 4 bases, and 2 bases lay outside the gene matches. As DNA, the CDR3 is TGTGCCAGCAGCTCGGGACAGGGGTACACTGAAGCTTTCTTT. Amino acid sequence: CASSSGQGYTEAFF.

This clonotype occurred a few times. This chain connects TRBV12-3 or TRBV12-4 to TRBJ2-1; D perhaps matches TRBD1 (5 bases). Deletions cut 4 bases from V and 3 bases from J, with 13 bases between. This CDR3 spans 15 amino acids. The CDR3 loop is CASSSNRNRYNEQFF. CDR3 in DNA: TGTGCCAGCAGTTCGAACAGGAACCGCTACAATGAGCAGTTCTTC.

In regard to this clonotype: A much larger clone lies one base from this, so it may be a read error. This rearrangement joins TRBV29-1 to TRBJ2-1; the D is unclear. This CDR3 has 16 amino acids. CDR1 SQVTM and CDR2 ANQGSEA come from the germline V gene. The CDR3 reads CSVELGSQSSYKEQFF. The CDR3 coding sequence is TGCAGCGTTGAATTGGGGTCCCAAAGCTCCTACAAGGAGCAGTTCTTC.

The V call is TRBV12-3 or TRBV12-4, the J call TRBJ2-1, with D maybe TRBD2 (6 bases). Trimming took off 5 bases at V and 14 bases at J, with 22 bases between the two ends. This CDR3 comprises 14 residues. The CDR3 is CASSPMGGAGTEFF. In DNA form, the CDR3 reads TGTGCCAGCAGTCCGATGGGAGGCGCGGGAACGGAGTTCTTC.

The chain links TRBV20-1 to TRBJ2-5; D is uncertain. CDR1 is DFQATT, CDR2 SNEGSKA, per germline (reference sequence). V gave up 6 bases and J gave up 5 bases, with 13 bases separating them. The CDR3 has 12 residues. The CDR3: CSARSAGETQYF. CDR3 DNA sequence: TGCAGTGCGCGGTCAGCCGGGGAGACCCAGTACTTC.

This clonotype has a handful of counts. V is TRBV29-1 and J is TRBJ1-2; 10 nucleotides line up with TRBD1. J lost 6 bases, V lost 7 bases, and 20 bases had no gene match. This CDR3 region has 17 residues. In germline, CDR1 is SQVTM, CDR2 ANQGSEA. The CDR3 loop is CSDGAVFAGQGRHGYTF. The CDR3 bases are TGCAGCGATGGGGCGGTTTTTGCGGGACAGGGGCGGCATGGCTACACCTTC. Together with reference TRBV29-1 and TRBJ1-2, the CDR3 gives the full variable domain: SAVISQKPSRDICQRGTSLTIQCQVDSQVTMMFWYRQQPGQSLTLIATANQGSEATYESGFVIDKFPISRPNLTFSTLTVSNMSPEDSSIYLCSDGAVFAGQGRHGYTFGSGTRLTVV.

This rearrangement joins TRBV20-1 to TRBJ2-1; D perhaps matches TRBD2 (6 bases). CDR1 and CDR2 from the germline V gene are DFQATT and SNEGSKA (reference sequence). There are 14 residues in the CDR3. V shed 2 bases and J shed 7 bases, with 15 bases lying between them. The CDR3 region has the DNA TGCAGTGCTAGAAACGACCGGCGGGGTAATGAGCAGTTCTTC. This gives the protein CSARNDRRGNEQFF.

A few counts support this clonotype. The chain combines TRBV29-1 with TRBJ2-5, with D tentatively TRBD1 or TRBD2 (6 bases each). Per the germline V gene, CDR1 is SQVTM and CDR2 is ANQGSEA. Trimming stripped 6 bases from V and 0 bases from J, with 17 bases between. The CDR3 extends over 15 amino acids. The CDR3 reads CSVPKEGVYQETQYF. The CDR3 DNA reads as TGCAGCGTCCCCAAGGAGGGGGTTTACCAAGAGACCCAGTACTTC.

The chain combines TRBV11-3 with TRBJ2-1; D possibly matches TRBD1 or TRBD2 (6 bases each). Germline assignment: CDR1 SGHNT and CDR2 YENEEA. CDR3 size: 16 residues. The V end lost 2 bases, the J end lost 0 bases, and 11 bases lay between the germline ends. In DNA form, the CDR3 reads TGTGCCAGCAGCTTAAGCAAGGGGGGCTCCTACAATGAGCAGTTCTTC. Protein: CASSLSKGGSYNEQFF.